A single sample is the source of the 6 T cell receptor beta chains below, sequenced in a study of CD8 T cells in Susac syndrome. With random hexamers, roughly 0.45 to 1 ug RNA was reverse transcribed. TCRdb redid the calling of the immunoSEQ multiplex PCR reads with MiXCR, one entry per CDR3 protein. Of tens of thousands of distinct CDR3 sequences listed, 90% to 95% are singletons. The sequenced material came from CD8+ T cells from PBMCs. The receptors stem from a human donor in good health.

This sequence joins TRBV28 and TRBJ1-1, with D uncertain. Trimming stripped 4 bases from V and 2 bases from J, with 14 bases between. The CDR3 spans 15 residues. CDR1 and CDR2 (germline): MDHEN, SYDVKM. CDR3 amino acids: CASSWRTLANTEAFF. The DNA of the CDR3 is TGTGCCAGCAGTTGGCGGACCTTAGCCAACACTGAAGCTTTCTTT.

This chain uses TRBV28 with TRBJ2-2; D possibly uses TRBD1 or TRBD2 (5 bases each). This CDR3 has 16 residues. The ends were cut back, 3 bases at V and 4 bases at J, with 15 bases in the middle. Germline CDR1 and CDR2: MDHEN and SYDVKM. Written as DNA, the CDR3 is TGTGCCAGCAGTTTCGAGGCAGGGAGATCCACCGGGGAGCTGTTTTTT. Protein: CASSFEAGRSTGELFF.

This clonotype was seen only once. V usage is TRBV27 and J usage is TRBJ2-3, with a possible D match to TRBD2 (6 bases). The V end lost 1 base, the J end lost 2 bases, and 22 bases lay between the germline ends. From germline, CDR1 is MNHEY and CDR2 SMNVEV (reference sequence). CDR3 length: 19 residues. The CDR3 loop reads CASSLLGSGGAALTDTQYF. The CDR3 region has the DNA TGTGCCAGCAGTTTATTGGGATCGGGCGGGGCAGCACTCACAGATACGCAGTATTTT.

V is TRBV29-1 and J is TRBJ2-1, with D possibly being TRBD2 (6 bases). The V gene lost 4 bases and the J gene lost 9 bases, with 7 bases spanning the gap. CDR3 length: 10 amino acids. Germline values: CDR1 SQVTM, CDR2 ANQGSEA. In nucleotides, the CDR3 is TGCAGCGTTGGGGGACTTGAGCAGTTCTTC. Residues: CSVGGLEQFF.

The genes are TRBV12-5 and TRBJ1-2; no reliable D call. The CDR3 totals 15 residues. The germline CDR1 and CDR2 sequences are LGHNT and FRNRAP. Trimming stripped 0 bases from V and 2 bases from J, with 10 bases between. The CDR3 DNA sequence: TGTGCTAGTGGTTTGGTAATAGGCAAGAACTATGGCTACACCTTC. This codes for CASGLVIGKNYGYTF.

The rearrangement uses TRBV6-1 and TRBJ1-5; 12 bases line up with TRBD1. Germline V CDR1 and CDR2: MNHNS, SASEGT. V lost 8 bases, J lost 0 bases, and 26 bases stayed unmatched. This CDR3 contains 23 residues. The CDR3 DNA reads TGTGCCAGCTGGAATGGGTCTCGAGCCCGGGACAGGGGGCCAGGAGATAGCAATCAGCCCCAGCATTTT. Translation gives CASWNGSRARDRGPGDSNQPQHF.